The present T cell receptor beta chain was sequenced within a study of blood T cells in healthy people across ages. Combining a sample-barcoded 5' primer with a J-beta primer mix, a second PCR ran for roughly 7 to 12 cycles. TCRdb fed the 5' RACE reads into MiXCR, producing one record per CDR3 protein. The profile shows some 1.7 million distinct CDR3 sequences, about 28% of them singletons. Trimming cost V 2 bases and J 1 base, with 11 bases left between them. Germline CDR1 DFQATT, CDR2 SNEGSKA (reference sequence). This CDR3 has 14 amino acids. This sequence originates from a woman in her 30s in good health. V gene TRBV20-1 combines with J gene TRBJ2-5, with D possibly matching TRBD1 (8 bases). The specimen sequenced was blood. The CDR3 region has the DNA TGCAGTGCTAGAACAGGGGGGGTCCAAGAGACCCAGTACTTC. Translation: CSARTGGVQETQYF.